Presented here are 21 T cell receptor beta chains from one specimen sequenced in a study of T-cell memory formation after mild COVID-19. MiXCR, applied by TCRdb to the 5' RACE reads, yields one record per CDR3 protein. The table has roughly 410,000 distinct CDR3 sequences, roughly 24% seen once; the top ten hold around 8.1%. Sequencing was performed on PBMCs or a T cell subset sorted from them (not recorded which). The receptors come from an adult woman who had mild COVID-19 (a few samples of this study predate the infection). Cell type and time point are not known.

In its sample, this clonotype was seen many times. The CDR3 sequence: CASSLVTPTDTQYF. CDR3 in DNA: TGTGCCAGCAGCTTAGTCACCCCCACAGATACGCAGTATTTT. This chain uses TRBV7-9 with TRBJ2-3; D call uncertain. This CDR3 comprises 14 residues. V lost 1 base to trimming and J lost 2 bases, with 7 bases between them. Germline loops: CDR1 SEHNR, CDR2 FQNEAQ (reference sequence).

The CDR3 is CASSHRAFNEQFF. Written as DNA, the CDR3 is TGTGCCAGCAGTCACCGGGCATTCAATGAGCAGTTCTTC. The genes are TRBV6-5 and TRBJ2-1; D not resolved. This CDR3 spans 13 amino acids. Germline V gene data show CDR1 as MNHEY and CDR2 as SVGAGI. Trimming cost V 5 bases and J 6 bases, with 11 bases left between them.

The rearrangement joins TRBV5-6 to TRBJ2-2; D unresolved. The germline CDR1 and CDR2 sequences are SGHDT and YYEEEE. The CDR3 is 13 amino acids. Trimming left V 7 bases short and J 6 bases short, with 13 bases between. CDR3: CASAMLGSGELFF. Here the CDR3 DNA reads TGTGCCAGCGCAATGTTGGGTTCCGGGGAGCTGTTTTTT.

The V gene is TRBV4-1, the J gene TRBJ1-4; D ambiguous. The CDR3 sequence is 15 residues long. Trimming shortened V by 1 base and J by 0 bases, and 6 bases separated the two germline ends. Germline loops: CDR1 MGHRA, CDR2 YSYEKL. CDR3 residues: CASSQGRATNEKLFF. For the CDR3, the DNA is TGCGCCAGCAGCCAAGGACGGGCAACTAATGAAAAACTGTTTTTT.

This chain uses TRBV14 with TRBJ2-7; D gene ambiguous. The germline gives CDR1 SGHDN, CDR2 FVKESK. Trimming removed 1 base from V and 1 base from J, with 11 bases in between. The CDR3 length is 15 residues. The DNA for the CDR3 is TGTGCCAGCAGCCAAGCGGATTGGCCTTCCTACGAGCAGTACTTC. Translating gives CASSQADWPSYEQYF. The full variable domain, with the rest looked up from reference TRBV14 and TRBJ2-7, is EAGVTQFPSHSVIEKGQTVTLRCDPISGHDNLYWYRRVMGKEIKFLLHFVKESKQDESGMPNNRFLAERTGGTYSTLKVQPAELEDSGVYFCASSQADWPSYEQYFGPGTRLTVT.

This clonotype turned up a few times. This sequence joins TRBV12-3 or TRBV12-4 and TRBJ1-6; possible D gene TRBD1, 5 bases. The CDR3 is 14 amino acids. V gave up 3 bases and J gave up 10 bases, with 13 bases separating them. Written as DNA, the CDR3 is TGTGCCAGCAGTTTCGGGGGGTCAGGCTCACCCCTCCACTTT. Protein product: CASSFGGSGSPLHF.

This clonotype has a handful of counts. The V call is TRBV4-2, the J call TRBJ2-3; maybe TRBD2 (6 bases). From germline, CDR1 is LGHNA and CDR2 YNFKEQ. This CDR3 has 14 amino acids. V lost 5 bases to trimming and J lost 4 bases, with 13 bases between them. The CDR3 nucleotides are TGTGCCAGCAGCAACCGACTAGTCGCAGATACGCAGTATTTT. This codes for CASSNRLVADTQYF.

This clonotype has only a few counts. The chain carries TRBV7-9 and TRBJ2-7; 9 bases match TRBD2. Unmatched junction bases numbered 9, after V lost 5 bases and J lost 7 bases. The CDR3 loop spans 14 amino acids. Per germline, CDR1 SEHNR and CDR2 FQNEAQ (reference sequence). In nucleotides, the CDR3 is TGTGCCAGCAGCCCAATCGGACTAGCGCGTGAGCAGTACTTC. Translating it yields CASSPIGLAREQYF.

The CDR3 nucleotides read TGTGCCAGCAGGCTGGACCTCTATGGCTACACCTTC. It translates to CASRLDLYGYTF. This chain uses TRBV5-5 with TRBJ1-2, with unresolved D. Deletions cut 5 bases from V and 4 bases from J, with 9 bases between. The germline V gene has CDR1 SGHKS and CDR2 YYEKEE (reference sequence). CDR3 length: 12 residues.

A few counts support this clonotype. V usage is TRBV6-1 and J usage is TRBJ1-1; weak D call: TRBD1 (6 bases). The V end lost 9 bases, the J end lost 0 bases, and 17 bases lay between the germline ends. CDR3 length: 15 residues. The germline gives CDR1 MNHNS, CDR2 SASEGT. The DNA of the CDR3 is TGTGCCAGTGGCTTGAGACAGGCTATGAACACTGAAGCTTTCTTT. Amino acid sequence: CASGLRQAMNTEAFF.

This clonotype has a handful of counts. J is TRBJ2-3 and V is TRBV28, with 12 bases fitting TRBD2. This CDR3 has 15 amino acids. Germline values: CDR1 MDHEN, CDR2 SYDVKM. V lost 7 bases and J lost 2; bases outside the gene matches: 4. The CDR3 protein is CASIGLAGNTDTQYF. DNA of the CDR3: TGTGCCAGCATAGGACTAGCGGGAAACACAGATACGCAGTATTTT.

This clonotype has more than one count but fewer than ten. The chain employs TRBV9 and TRBJ2-2; D is unresolved. The germline V gene has CDR1 SGDLS and CDR2 YYNGEE. With 3 bases removed from V and 1 base from J, the gap between germline ends came to 7 bases. The CDR3 sequence is 14 residues long. CDR3 residues: CASSAWKNTGELFF. The DNA of the CDR3 is TGTGCCAGCAGCGCCTGGAAGAACACCGGGGAGCTGTTTTTT.

The J gene is TRBJ2-7, the V gene TRBV18; tentative D call: TRBD1 (6 bases). The CDR3 covers 14 residues. V lost 0 bases and J lost 7, with 13 bases in between. Germline V lookup: CDR1 KGHSH, CDR2 LQKENI. The CDR3 here is CASSPPPGAGEQYF. The CDR3 DNA reads TGTGCCAGCTCACCACCGCCAGGGGCCGGGGAGCAGTACTTC.

This clonotype was observed a few times. The V call is TRBV7-2, the J call TRBJ1-6; D uncertain. The V end lost 3 bases, the J end lost 6 bases, and 15 bases lay between the germline ends. This CDR3 region has 16 residues. Germline values: CDR1 SGHTA, CDR2 FQGNSA. The CDR3 loop reads CASSFGDAASNSPLHF. CDR3 sequence (DNA): TGTGCCAGCAGCTTTGGTGATGCAGCCTCTAATTCACCCCTCCACTTT. The complete variable domain, with remaining parts taken from reference TRBV7-2 and TRBJ1-6, reads GAGVSQSPSNKVTEKGKDVELRCDPISGHTALYWYRQSLGQGLEFLIYFQGNSAPDKSGLPSDRFSAERTGGSVSTLTIQRTQQEDSAVYLCASSFGDAASNSPLHFGNGTRLTVT.

This chain uses TRBV5-6 with TRBJ2-3; unclear D gene. V dropped 10 bases and J dropped 5 bases, with 11 bases sitting between them. Per the germline V gene, CDR1 is SGHDT and CDR2 is YYEEEE. CDR3 length: 11 amino acids. The CDR3 loop reads CASNRLDTQYF. The CDR3 coding sequence is TGTGCCTCAAACCGGTTAGATACGCAGTATTTT.

This clonotype appeared a few times. This sequence joins TRBV6-5 and TRBJ2-7; D might be TRBD2 (7 bases). This CDR3 spans 13 amino acids. Germline V CDR1 and CDR2: MNHEY, SVGAGI. Trimming removed 2 bases from V and 7 bases from J, with 12 bases in between. Here the CDR3 DNA reads TGTGCCAGCAGTTACAGCAGGGGAGGGGAGCAGTACTTC. Encoded protein: CASSYSRGGEQYF.

The CDR3 sequence is CASSRTGAGYTF. The CDR3 coding sequence is TGCGCCAGCAGTAGGACAGGGGCTGGCTACACCTTC. V usage is TRBV5-1 and J usage is TRBJ1-2, with 9 bases aligning to TRBD1. The CDR3 has 12 amino acids. CDR1 and CDR2 from the germline V gene are SGHRS and YFSETQ. The V segment lost 5 bases and the J segment 7 bases; nucleotides outside the gene matches: 3.

The chain links TRBV20-1 to TRBJ2-1, with no clear D. The CDR3 runs 13 residues. Deletions cut 3 bases from V and 4 bases from J, with 10 bases between. CDR1 is DFQATT, CDR2 SNEGSKA, per germline (reference sequence). DNA for the CDR3: TGCAGTGCTAGGAGTTTCCAATACAATGAGCAGTTCTTC. Its translation is CSARSFQYNEQFF.

This clonotype was picked up a small number of times. The chain couples TRBV4-3 to TRBJ1-2, with D perhaps matching TRBD1 (6 bases). CDR1 and CDR2 (germline): LGHNA, YSLEER. The CDR3 spans 13 residues. Trimming removed 5 bases from V and 8 bases from J, with 15 bases in between. In DNA form, the CDR3 reads TGCGCCAGCAGCTACAGGGAAGGGAACGGCTACACCTTC. It codes for CASSYREGNGYTF.

V usage is TRBV4-2 and J usage is TRBJ1-2; 7 bases fit TRBD1. The V gene's germline CDR1 is LGHNA and CDR2 YNFKEQ. The CDR3 loop spans 17 amino acids. The J segment lost 4 bases and the V segment lost 0 bases, leaving 11 bases of the junction unmatched. CDR3 DNA: TGTGCCAGCAGCCAAGAAGGCGGTGCGGACAGGATCTATGGCTACACCTTC. Translation: CASSQEGGADRIYGYTF.

The rearrangement uses TRBV3-1 and TRBJ2-1, with unresolved D. V was cut by 0 bases and J by 10 bases, with 25 bases left in between. CDR1 is LGHDT, CDR2 YNNKEL, per germline (reference sequence). The CDR3 has 18 residues. CDR3 sequence: CASSQDLSTLWVVGEQFF. The CDR3 bases are TGTGCCAGCAGCCAAGATCTTAGCACATTGTGGGTCGTTGGAGAGCAGTTCTTC.